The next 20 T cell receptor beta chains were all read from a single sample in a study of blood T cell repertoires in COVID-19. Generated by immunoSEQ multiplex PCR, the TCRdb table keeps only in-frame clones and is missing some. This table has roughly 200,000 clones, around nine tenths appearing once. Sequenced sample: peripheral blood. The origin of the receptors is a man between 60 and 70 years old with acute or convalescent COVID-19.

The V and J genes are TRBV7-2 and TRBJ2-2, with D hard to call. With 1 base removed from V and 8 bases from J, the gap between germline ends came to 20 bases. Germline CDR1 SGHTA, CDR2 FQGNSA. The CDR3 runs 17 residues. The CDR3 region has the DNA TGTGCCAGCAGCTTAGAGGCGACAAGTATGGTCCTAGGGGAGCTGTTTTTT. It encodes CASSLEATSMVLGELFF.

CDR3 sequence: CASSQTSGGGHEQYF. As DNA, the CDR3 is TGTGCCAGCAGCCAGACTAGCGGGGGGGGACACGAGCAGTACTTC. This sequence joins TRBV14 and TRBJ2-7; 14 positions agree with TRBD2. Germline V gene data show CDR1 as SGHDN and CDR2 as FVKESK. The CDR3 totals 15 residues. V lost 3 bases to trimming and J lost 5 bases; unmatched junction nucleotides: 3.

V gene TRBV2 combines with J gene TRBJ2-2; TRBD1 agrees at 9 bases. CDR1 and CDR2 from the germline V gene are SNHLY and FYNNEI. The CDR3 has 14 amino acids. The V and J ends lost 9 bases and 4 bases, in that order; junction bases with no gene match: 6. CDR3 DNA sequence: TGTGCCAGTACTAACAGGGGGCGCACCGGGGAGCTGTTTTTT. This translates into CASTNRGRTGELFF.

This chain's CDR3 is CASSYSSGNTIYF. The CDR3 coding sequence is TGTGCCAGCAGTTATTCTTCGGGGAACACCATATATTTT. The genes are TRBV6-5 and TRBJ1-3; no clear D. Deletions cut 3 bases from V and 7 bases from J, with 10 bases between. The germline gives CDR1 MNHEY, CDR2 SVGAGI. The CDR3 contains 13 residues.

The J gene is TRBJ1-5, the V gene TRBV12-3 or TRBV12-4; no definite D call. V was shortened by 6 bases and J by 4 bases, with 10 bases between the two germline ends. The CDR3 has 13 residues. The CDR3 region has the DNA TGTGCCAGCAGCCTGCCGGGAAATCAGCCCCAGCATTTT. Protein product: CASSLPGNQPQHF.

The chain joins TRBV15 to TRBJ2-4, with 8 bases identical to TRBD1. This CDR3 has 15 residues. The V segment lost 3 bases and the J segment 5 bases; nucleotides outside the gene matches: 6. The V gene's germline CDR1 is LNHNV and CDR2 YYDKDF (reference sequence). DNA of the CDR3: TGTGCCACCAGCAGGCAGGGGGCGTGGGAAAACATTCAGTACTTC. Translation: CATSRQGAWENIQYF.

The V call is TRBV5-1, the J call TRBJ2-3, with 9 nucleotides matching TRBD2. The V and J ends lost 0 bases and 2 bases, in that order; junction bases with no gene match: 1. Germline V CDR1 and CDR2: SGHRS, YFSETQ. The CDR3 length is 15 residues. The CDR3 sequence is CASSLGGGDTDTQYF. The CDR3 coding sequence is TGCGCCAGCAGCTTGGGCGGGGGGGACACAGATACGCAGTATTTT.

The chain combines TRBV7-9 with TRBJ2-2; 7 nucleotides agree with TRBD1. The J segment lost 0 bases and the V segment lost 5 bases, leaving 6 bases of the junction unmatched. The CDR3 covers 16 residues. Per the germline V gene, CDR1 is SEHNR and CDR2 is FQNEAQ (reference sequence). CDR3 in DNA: TGTGCCAGCAGCACAATGGGACAGTCGAACACCGGGGAGCTGTTTTTT. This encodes CASSTMGQSNTGELFF.

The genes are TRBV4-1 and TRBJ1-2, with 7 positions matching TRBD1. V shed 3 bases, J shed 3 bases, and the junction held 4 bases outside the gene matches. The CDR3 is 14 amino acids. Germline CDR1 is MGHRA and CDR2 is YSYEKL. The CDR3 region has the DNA TGCGCCAGCAGCCAGTTAGGACAGGACTATGGCTACACCTTC. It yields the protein CASSQLGQDYGYTF.

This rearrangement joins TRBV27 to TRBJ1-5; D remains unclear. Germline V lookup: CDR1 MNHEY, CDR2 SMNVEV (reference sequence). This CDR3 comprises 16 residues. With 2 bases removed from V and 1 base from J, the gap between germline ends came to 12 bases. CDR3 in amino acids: CASSLVGGRSNQPQHF. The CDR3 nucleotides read TGTGCCAGCAGTTTAGTGGGCGGGCGGAGCAATCAGCCCCAGCATTTT.

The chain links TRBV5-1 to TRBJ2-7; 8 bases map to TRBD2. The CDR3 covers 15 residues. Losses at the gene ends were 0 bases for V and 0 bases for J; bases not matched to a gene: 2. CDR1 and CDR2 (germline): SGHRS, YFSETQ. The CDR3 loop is CASSLGGTSSYEQYF. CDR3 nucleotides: TGCGCCAGCAGCTTGGGGGGGACTAGCTCCTACGAGCAGTACTTC.

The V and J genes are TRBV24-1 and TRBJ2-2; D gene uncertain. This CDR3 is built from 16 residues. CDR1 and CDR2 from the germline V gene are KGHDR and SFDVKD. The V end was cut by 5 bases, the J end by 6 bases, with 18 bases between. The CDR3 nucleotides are TGTGCCACCAGTGCCTCTTGGGCCCTTGGGTCCGGGGAGCTGTTTTTT. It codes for CATSASWALGSGELFF.

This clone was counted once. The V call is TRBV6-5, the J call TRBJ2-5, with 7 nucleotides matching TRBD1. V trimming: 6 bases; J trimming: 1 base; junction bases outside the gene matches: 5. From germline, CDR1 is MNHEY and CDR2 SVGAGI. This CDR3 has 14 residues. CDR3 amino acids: CASRRGQAQETQYF. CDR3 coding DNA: TGTGCCAGCAGACGCGGACAGGCCCAAGAGACCCAGTACTTC.

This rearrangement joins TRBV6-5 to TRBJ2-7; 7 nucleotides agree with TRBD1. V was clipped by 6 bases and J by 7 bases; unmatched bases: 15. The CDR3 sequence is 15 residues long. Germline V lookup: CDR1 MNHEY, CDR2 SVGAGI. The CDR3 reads CASSKGRQGGYEQYF. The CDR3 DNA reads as TGTGCCAGCAGCAAGGGTCGACAGGGTGGATATGAGCAGTACTTC.

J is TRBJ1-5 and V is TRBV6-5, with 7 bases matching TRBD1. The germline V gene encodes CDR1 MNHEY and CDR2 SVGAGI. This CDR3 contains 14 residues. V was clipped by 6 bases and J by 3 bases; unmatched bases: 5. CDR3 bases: TGTGCCAGCAGCTGGGGACAGAACAATCAGCCCCAGCATTTT. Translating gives CASSWGQNNQPQHF.

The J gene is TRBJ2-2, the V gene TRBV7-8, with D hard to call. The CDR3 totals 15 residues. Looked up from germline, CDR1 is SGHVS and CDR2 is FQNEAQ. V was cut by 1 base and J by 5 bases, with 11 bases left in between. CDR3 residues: CASSLVRARTGELFF. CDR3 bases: TGTGCCAGCAGCTTAGTCCGCGCGAGGACCGGGGAGCTGTTTTTT.

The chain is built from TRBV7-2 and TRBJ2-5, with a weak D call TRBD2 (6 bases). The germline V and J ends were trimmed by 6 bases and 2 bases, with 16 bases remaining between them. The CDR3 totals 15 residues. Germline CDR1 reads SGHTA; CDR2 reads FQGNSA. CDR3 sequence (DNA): TGTGCCAGCAGATCCATGGGACTTTTACAAGAGACCCAGTACTTC. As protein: CASRSMGLLQETQYF.

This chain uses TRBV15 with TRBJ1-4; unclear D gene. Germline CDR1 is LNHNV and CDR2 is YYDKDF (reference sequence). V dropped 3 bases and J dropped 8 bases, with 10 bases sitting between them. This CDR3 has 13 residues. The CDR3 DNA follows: TGTGCCACCAGCAGGATCCCGGGGGAAAAACTGTTTTTT. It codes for CATSRIPGEKLFF.

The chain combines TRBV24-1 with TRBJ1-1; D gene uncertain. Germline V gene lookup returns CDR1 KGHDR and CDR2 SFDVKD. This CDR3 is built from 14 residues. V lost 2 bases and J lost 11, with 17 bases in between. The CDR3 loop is CATSDSARGNDAFF. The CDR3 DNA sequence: TGTGCCACCAGTGATTCGGCCCGGGGTAATGACGCTTTCTTT.

CDR3 in DNA: TGCGCCAGCAGCTCACAGGCAACTAGCACAGATACGCAGTATTTT. It codes for CASSSQATSTDTQYF. The chain combines TRBV5-1 with TRBJ2-3; possible D gene TRBD1, 5 bases. The CDR3 consists of 15 residues. Trimming stripped 3 bases from V and 0 bases from J, with 11 bases between. Germline assignment: CDR1 SGHRS and CDR2 YFSETQ.